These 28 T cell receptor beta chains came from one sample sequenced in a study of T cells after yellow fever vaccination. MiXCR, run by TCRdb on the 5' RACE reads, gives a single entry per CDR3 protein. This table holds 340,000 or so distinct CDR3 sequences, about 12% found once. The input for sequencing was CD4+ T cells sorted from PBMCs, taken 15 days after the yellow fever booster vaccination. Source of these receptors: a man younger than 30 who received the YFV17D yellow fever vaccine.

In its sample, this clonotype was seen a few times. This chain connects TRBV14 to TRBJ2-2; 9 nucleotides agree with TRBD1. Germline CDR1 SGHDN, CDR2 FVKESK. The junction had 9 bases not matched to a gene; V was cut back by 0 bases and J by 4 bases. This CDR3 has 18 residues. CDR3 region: CASSQDRGTGLATGELFF. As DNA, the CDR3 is TGTGCCAGCAGCCAAGATCGAGGGACAGGGTTGGCCACCGGGGAGCTGTTTTTT.

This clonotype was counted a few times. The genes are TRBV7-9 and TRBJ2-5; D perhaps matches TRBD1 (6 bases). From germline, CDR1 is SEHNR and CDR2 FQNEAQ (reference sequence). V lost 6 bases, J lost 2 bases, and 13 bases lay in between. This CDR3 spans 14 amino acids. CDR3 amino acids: CASSRGQLQETQYF. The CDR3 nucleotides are TGTGCCAGCAGTCGAGGACAGTTGCAAGAGACCCAGTACTTC.

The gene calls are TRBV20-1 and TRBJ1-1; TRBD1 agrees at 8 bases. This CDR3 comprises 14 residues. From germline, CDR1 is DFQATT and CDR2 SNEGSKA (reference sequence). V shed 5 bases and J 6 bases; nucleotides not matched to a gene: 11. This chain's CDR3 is CSARPPDRVSEAFF. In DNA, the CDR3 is TGCAGTGCTCGCCCTCCGGACAGGGTGTCTGAAGCTTTCTTT.

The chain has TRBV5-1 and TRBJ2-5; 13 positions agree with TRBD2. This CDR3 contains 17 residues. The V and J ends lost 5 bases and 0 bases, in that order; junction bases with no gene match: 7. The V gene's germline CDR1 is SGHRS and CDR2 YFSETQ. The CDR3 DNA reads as TGCGCCAGCAGTCCCGGACTAGCGGGAGACAACCAAGAGACCCAGTACTTC. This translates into CASSPGLAGDNQETQYF.

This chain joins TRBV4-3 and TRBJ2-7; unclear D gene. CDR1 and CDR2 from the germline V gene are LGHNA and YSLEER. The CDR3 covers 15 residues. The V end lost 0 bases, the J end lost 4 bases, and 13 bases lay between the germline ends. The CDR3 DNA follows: TGCGCCAGCAGCCAAGAATTGGGCAGGCTTTACGAGCAGTACTTC. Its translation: CASSQELGRLYEQYF.

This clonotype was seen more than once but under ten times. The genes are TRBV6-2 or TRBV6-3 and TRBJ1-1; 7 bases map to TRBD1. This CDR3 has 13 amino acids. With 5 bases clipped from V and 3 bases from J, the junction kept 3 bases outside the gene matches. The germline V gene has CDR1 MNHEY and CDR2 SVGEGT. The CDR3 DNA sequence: TGTGCCAGCAGTGACACAGGGGACACTGAAGCTTTCTTT. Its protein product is CASSDTGDTEAFF.

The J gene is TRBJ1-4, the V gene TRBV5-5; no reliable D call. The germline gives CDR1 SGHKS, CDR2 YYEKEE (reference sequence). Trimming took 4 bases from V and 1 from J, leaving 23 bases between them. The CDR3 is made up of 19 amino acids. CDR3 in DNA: TGTGCCAGCAGCCTGAGGCCCGTCCGGACCCGGGGAACTAATGAAAAACTGTTTTTT. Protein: CASSLRPVRTRGTNEKLFF.

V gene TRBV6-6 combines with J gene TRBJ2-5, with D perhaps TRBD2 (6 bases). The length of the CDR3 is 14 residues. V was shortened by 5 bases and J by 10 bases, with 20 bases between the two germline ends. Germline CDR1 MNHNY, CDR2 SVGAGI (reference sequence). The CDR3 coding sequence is TGTGCCAGCAGTCGGACCCGGGGTGGGGGGAGCCAGTACTTC. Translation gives CASSRTRGGGSQYF.

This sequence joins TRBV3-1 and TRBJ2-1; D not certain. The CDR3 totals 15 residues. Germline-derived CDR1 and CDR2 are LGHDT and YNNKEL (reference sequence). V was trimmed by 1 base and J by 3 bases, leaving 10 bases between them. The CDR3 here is CASSQGAENYNEQFF. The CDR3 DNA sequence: TGTGCCAGCAGCCAAGGGGCGGAGAACTACAATGAGCAGTTCTTC.

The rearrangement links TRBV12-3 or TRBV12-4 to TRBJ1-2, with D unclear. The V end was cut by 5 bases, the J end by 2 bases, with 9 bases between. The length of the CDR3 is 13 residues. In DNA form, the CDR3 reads TGTGCCAGCAGTCAACAGAGGAACTATGGCTACACCTTC. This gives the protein CASSQQRNYGYTF.

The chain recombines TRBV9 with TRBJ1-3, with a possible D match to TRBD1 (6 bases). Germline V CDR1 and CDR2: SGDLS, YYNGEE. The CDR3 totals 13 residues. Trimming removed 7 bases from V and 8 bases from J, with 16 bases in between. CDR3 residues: CASGQGLRDTIYF. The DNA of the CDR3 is TGTGCCAGCGGGCAGGGGCTTCGGGACACCATATATTTT.

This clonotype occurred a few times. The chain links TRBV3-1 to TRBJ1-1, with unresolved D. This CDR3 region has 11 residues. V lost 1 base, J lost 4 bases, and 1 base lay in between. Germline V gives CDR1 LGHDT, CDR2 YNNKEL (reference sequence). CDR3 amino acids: CASSQVTEAFF. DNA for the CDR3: TGTGCCAGCAGCCAAGTCACTGAAGCTTTCTTT.

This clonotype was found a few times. This CDR3 is CASSEFSETQYF. CDR3 DNA sequence: TGTGCCAGCAGTGAATTTAGCGAGACCCAGTACTTC. The chain is built from TRBV25-1 and TRBJ2-5; no definite D call. Trimming took 1 base from V and 5 from J, leaving 5 bases between them. Germline V lookup: CDR1 MGHDK, CDR2 SYGVNS. The CDR3 totals 12 residues. The full variable domain, with the rest looked up from reference TRBV25-1 and TRBJ2-5, is EADIYQTPRYLVIGTGKKITLECSQTMGHDKMYWYQQDPGMELHLIHYSYGVNSTEKGDLSSESTVSRIRTEHFPLTLESARPSHTSQYLCASSEFSETQYFGPGTRLLVL.

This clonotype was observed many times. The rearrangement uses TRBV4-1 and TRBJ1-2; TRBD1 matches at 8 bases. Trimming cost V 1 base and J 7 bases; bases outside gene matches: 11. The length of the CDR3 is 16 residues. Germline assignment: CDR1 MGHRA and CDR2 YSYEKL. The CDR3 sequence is CASSQAYGQGKSGYTF. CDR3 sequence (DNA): TGCGCCAGCAGCCAAGCTTACGGACAGGGAAAAAGTGGCTACACCTTC.

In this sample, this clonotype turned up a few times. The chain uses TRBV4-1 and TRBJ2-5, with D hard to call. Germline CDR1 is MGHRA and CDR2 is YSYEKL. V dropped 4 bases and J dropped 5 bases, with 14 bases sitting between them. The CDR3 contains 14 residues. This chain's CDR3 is CASSPGPPGETQYF. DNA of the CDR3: TGCGCCAGCAGCCCCGGACCCCCTGGGGAGACCCAGTACTTC.

As DNA, the CDR3 is TGCGCCAGCAGTGAGTCGTCCACAGTCTACGAGCAGTACGTC. It codes for CASSESSTVYEQYV. The chain employs TRBV10-2 and TRBJ2-7, with D unclear. Trimming cost V 0 bases and J 3 bases, with 9 bases left between them. This CDR3 has 14 residues. Germline CDR1 and CDR2: WSHSY and SAAADI.

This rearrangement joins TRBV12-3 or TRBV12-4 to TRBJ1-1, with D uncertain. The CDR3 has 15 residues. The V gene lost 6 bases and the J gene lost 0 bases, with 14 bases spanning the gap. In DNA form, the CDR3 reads TGTGCCAGCAGATCGCCTAGCTTCTTGAACACTGAAGCTTTCTTT. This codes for CASRSPSFLNTEAFF.

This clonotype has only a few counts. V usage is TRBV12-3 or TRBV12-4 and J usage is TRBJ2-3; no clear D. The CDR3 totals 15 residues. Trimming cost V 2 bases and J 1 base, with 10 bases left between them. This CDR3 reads CASSLPLGGTDTQYF. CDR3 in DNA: TGTGCCAGCAGTTTACCCCTCGGCGGCACAGATACGCAGTATTTT.

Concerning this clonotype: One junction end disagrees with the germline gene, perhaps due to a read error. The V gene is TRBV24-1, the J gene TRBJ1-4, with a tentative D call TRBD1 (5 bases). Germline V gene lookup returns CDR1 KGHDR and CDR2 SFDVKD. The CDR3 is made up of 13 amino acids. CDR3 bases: TGTGCCACCTCGGATGGGACTAAGGAAAAACTGTTTTTT. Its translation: CATSDGTKEKLFF.

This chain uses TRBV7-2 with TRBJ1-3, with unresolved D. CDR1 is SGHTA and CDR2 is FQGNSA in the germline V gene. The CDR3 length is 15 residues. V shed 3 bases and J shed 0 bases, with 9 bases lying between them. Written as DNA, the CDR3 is TGTGCCAGCAGCTTGACCGGATACTCTGGAAACACCATATATTTT. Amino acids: CASSLTGYSGNTIYF.

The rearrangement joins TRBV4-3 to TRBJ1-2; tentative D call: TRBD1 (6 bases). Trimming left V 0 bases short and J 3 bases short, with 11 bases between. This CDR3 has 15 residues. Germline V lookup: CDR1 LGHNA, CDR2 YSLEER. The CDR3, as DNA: TGCGCCAGCAGCCAAGATTGGGGGCAACACTATGGCTACACCTTC. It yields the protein CASSQDWGQHYGYTF.

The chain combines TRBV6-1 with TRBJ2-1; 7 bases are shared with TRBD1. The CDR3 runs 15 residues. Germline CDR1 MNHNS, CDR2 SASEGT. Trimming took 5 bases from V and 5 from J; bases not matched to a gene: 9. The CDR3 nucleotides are TGTGCCAGCAGTCCCCGACAGGGACAAAACAATGAGCAGTTCTTC. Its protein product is CASSPRQGQNNEQFF.

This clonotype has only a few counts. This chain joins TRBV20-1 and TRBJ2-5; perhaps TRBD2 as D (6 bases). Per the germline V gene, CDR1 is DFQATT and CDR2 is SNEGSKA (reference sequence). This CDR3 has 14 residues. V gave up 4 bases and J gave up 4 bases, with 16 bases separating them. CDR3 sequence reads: CSANPGGPSETQYF. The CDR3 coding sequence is TGCAGTGCTAACCCCGGGGGACCCTCAGAGACCCAGTACTTC.

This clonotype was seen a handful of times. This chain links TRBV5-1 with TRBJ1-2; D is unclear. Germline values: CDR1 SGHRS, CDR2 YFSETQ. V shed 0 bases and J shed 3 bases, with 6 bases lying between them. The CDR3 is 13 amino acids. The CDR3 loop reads CASSLDTYYGYTF. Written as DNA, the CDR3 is TGCGCCAGCAGCTTGGACACCTACTATGGCTACACCTTC.

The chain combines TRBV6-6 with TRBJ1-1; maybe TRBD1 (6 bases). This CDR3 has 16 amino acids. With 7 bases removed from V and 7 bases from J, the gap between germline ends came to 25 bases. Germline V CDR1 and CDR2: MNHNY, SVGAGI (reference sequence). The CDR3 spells CASKIPPGTGPNEAFF. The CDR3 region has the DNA TGTGCCAGCAAGATTCCTCCGGGAACAGGGCCCAATGAAGCTTTCTTT.

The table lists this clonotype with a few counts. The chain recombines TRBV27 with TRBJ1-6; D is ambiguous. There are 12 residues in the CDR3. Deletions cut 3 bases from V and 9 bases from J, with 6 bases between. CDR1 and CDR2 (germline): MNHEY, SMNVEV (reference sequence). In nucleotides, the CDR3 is TGTGCCAGCAGTTTTTCCCGTTCACCCCTCCACTTT. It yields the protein CASSFSRSPLHF.

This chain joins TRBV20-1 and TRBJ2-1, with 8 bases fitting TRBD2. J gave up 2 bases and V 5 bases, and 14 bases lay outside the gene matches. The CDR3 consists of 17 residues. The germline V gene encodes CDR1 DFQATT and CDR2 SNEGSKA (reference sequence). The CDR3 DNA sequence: TGCAGTGCTCCCACGCAACGGCGGGGGGCCCCCTACAATGAGCAGTTCTTC. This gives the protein CSAPTQRRGAPYNEQFF.

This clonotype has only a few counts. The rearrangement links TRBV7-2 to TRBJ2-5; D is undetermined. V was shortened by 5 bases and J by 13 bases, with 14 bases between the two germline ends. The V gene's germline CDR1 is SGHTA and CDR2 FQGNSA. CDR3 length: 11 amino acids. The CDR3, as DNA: TGTGCCAGCAGCGTGGGCCCATCCCGGTACTTC. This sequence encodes CASSVGPSRYF.